The 17 T cell receptor beta chains given below trace back to one sample, sequenced in a study of identical twins. TCRdb re-called the 5' RACE reads through MiXCR, storing one row per CDR3 protein. The top ten clones hold under 7.5% of a sample with a few hundred thousand distinct CDR3 sequences, 8% to 9.5% of them seen once. The sample was also linked to a second study, of yellow fever vaccine responses in identical twins.

The sequencing input was CD8+ T cells sorted from blood. The receptor source for this set is a woman aged 18-29 years in good health.

This clonotype was observed many times. The chain combines TRBV7-3 with TRBJ1-1, with no clear D. Germline V gene data show CDR1 as SGHTA and CDR2 as FQGTGA. This CDR3 contains 15 residues. With 1 base removed from V and 0 bases from J, the gap between germline ends came to 9 bases. This CDR3 is CASSLNPGMNTEAFF. DNA of the CDR3: TGTGCCAGCAGCTTAAATCCCGGAATGAACACTGAAGCTTTCTTT. Using reference TRBV7-3 and TRBJ1-1 for the parts outside the CDR3, the full variable domain is GAGVSQTPSNKVTEKGKYVELRCDPISGHTALYWYRQSLGQGPEFLIYFQGTGAADDSGLPNDRFFAVRPEGSVSTLKIQRTERGDSAVYLCASSLNPGMNTEAFFGQGTRLTVV.

The chain is built from TRBV7-8 and TRBJ2-5, with 10 nucleotides matching TRBD2. Per germline, CDR1 SGHVS and CDR2 FQNEAQ. The CDR3 length is 16 residues. V trimming: 5 bases; J trimming: 2 bases; junction bases outside the gene matches: 8. The CDR3 is CASSPLAGGGQETQYF. For the CDR3, the DNA is TGTGCCAGCAGCCCCTTAGCGGGAGGAGGACAAGAGACCCAGTACTTC.

CDR3 sequence (DNA): TGTGCCAGCAGTTACAGCATTAGCGGGGTAAATGAGCAGTTCTTC. Translation gives CASSYSISGVNEQFF. V gene TRBV6-5 combines with J gene TRBJ2-1, with 8 bases fitting TRBD2. The CDR3 is made up of 15 amino acids. Germline CDR1 and CDR2: MNHEY and SVGAGI. Trimming took 2 bases from V and 7 from J; bases not matched to a gene: 7.

This clonotype was found many times. This chain links TRBV4-2 with TRBJ2-1; D gene ambiguous. Per germline, CDR1 LGHNA and CDR2 YNFKEQ. V was cut by 5 bases and J by 6 bases, with 8 bases left in between. This CDR3 has 12 amino acids. CDR3 sequence (DNA): TGTGCCAGCAGCAAAAAAGGCAATGAGCAGTTCTTC. Encoded protein: CASSKKGNEQFF.

In this sample, this clonotype turned up a few times. This chain links TRBV24-1 with TRBJ2-1; no clear D. V was pared by 0 bases and J by 5 bases, with 4 bases between. This CDR3 spans 13 amino acids. The germline V gene has CDR1 KGHDR and CDR2 SFDVKD. The CDR3: CATSDLADNEQFF. The CDR3 nucleotides are TGTGCCACCAGTGATTTGGCGGACAATGAGCAGTTCTTC.

The table lists this clonotype with many counts. The chain employs TRBV10-3 and TRBJ2-3; 8 nucleotides match TRBD1. The CDR3 spans 13 residues. The V gene end was trimmed by 4 bases and the J gene end by 6 bases; junction bases not matched to a gene: 3. Germline lookup yields CDR1 ENHRY and CDR2 SYGVKD. The CDR3 sequence is CAISGRTGDTQYF. In DNA form, the CDR3 reads TGTGCCATCAGTGGTAGGACAGGGGATACGCAGTATTTT.

This clonotype was detected many times. This sequence joins TRBV20-1 and TRBJ2-2; D ambiguous. This CDR3 spans 14 amino acids. Germline CDR1 and CDR2: DFQATT and SNEGSKA (reference sequence). V lost 0 bases and J lost 6, with 11 bases in between. The CDR3 coding sequence is TGCAGTGCTAGAGATGTTCGGGCGGCCGGGGAGCTGTTTTTT. This gives the protein CSARDVRAAGELFF.

V gene TRBV7-2 combines with J gene TRBJ2-7; 7 bases fit TRBD2. Trimming took 3 bases from V and 1 from J; bases not matched to a gene: 6. The CDR3 spans 15 residues. CDR1 SGHTA and CDR2 FQGNSA come from the germline V gene. The CDR3 region is CASSFYDGRSYEQYF. CDR3 DNA: TGTGCCAGCAGCTTTTACGACGGGAGGTCCTACGAGCAGTACTTC.

The J gene is TRBJ2-7, the V gene TRBV5-1; D may correspond to TRBD1 or TRBD2 (5 bases each). The ends were cut back, 0 bases at V and 0 bases at J, with 13 bases in the middle. From germline, CDR1 is SGHRS and CDR2 YFSETQ. This CDR3 is 16 amino acids long. CDR3 in DNA: TGCGCCAGCAGCTTGGGGGACGTATCCCCCTCCTACGAGCAGTACTTC. This translates into CASSLGDVSPSYEQYF.

This clonotype was picked up many times. This chain uses TRBV29-1 with TRBJ2-3; D not resolved. Trimming took off 1 base at V and 1 base at J, with 15 bases between the two ends. The CDR3 runs to 16 residues. Germline V CDR1 and CDR2: SQVTM, ANQGSEA. This chain's CDR3 is CSVEGVSPQRTDTQYF. The CDR3 DNA is TGCAGCGTTGAAGGAGTAAGTCCGCAACGCACAGATACGCAGTATTTT.

This sequence joins TRBV6-1 and TRBJ2-1; D is ambiguous. Germline V gives CDR1 MNHNS, CDR2 SASEGT. Trimming pared 7 bases from V and 3 bases from J, leaving 13 bases between. The CDR3 length is 14 residues. The CDR3 here is CASNLLFFYNEQFF. The CDR3 DNA is TGTGCCAGCAATCTTTTGTTTTTCTACAATGAGCAGTTCTTC.

The table lists this clonotype with many counts. J is TRBJ2-3 and V is TRBV24-1; D might be TRBD1 (5 bases). There are 17 residues in the CDR3. Trimming pared 1 base from V and 2 bases from J, leaving 15 bases between. CDR1 is KGHDR and CDR2 is SFDVKD in the germline V gene. CDR3 amino acids: CATSDFQGPFTTDTQYF. In nucleotides, the CDR3 is TGTGCCACCAGTGATTTCCAGGGCCCATTTACCACAGATACGCAGTATTTT.

The rearrangement links TRBV20-1 to TRBJ2-7, with TRBD1 matching over 9 bases. The CDR3 is made up of 15 amino acids. Germline lookup yields CDR1 DFQATT and CDR2 SNEGSKA (reference sequence). J gave up 3 bases and V 6 bases, and 12 bases lay outside the gene matches. The CDR3: CSARDRDFASYEQYF. The CDR3 coding sequence is TGCAGTGCAAGGGACAGGGATTTCGCCAGCTACGAGCAGTACTTC.

This clonotype was seen a handful of times. V gene TRBV29-1 combines with J gene TRBJ2-2, with TRBD2 as a possible D gene (6 bases). V dropped 7 bases and J dropped 5 bases, with 14 bases sitting between them. This CDR3 is built from 13 residues. Germline V gene data show CDR1 as SQVTM and CDR2 as ANQGSEA. The CDR3 protein is CSAFREETGELFF. The CDR3, as DNA: TGCAGCGCCTTCAGGGAGGAGACCGGGGAGCTGTTTTTT.

This clonotype was picked up a small number of times. The chain links TRBV30 to TRBJ1-2; the D is unclear. V gave up 2 bases and J gave up 2 bases, with 6 bases separating them. Germline loops: CDR1 GTSNPN, CDR2 SVGIG (reference sequence). The CDR3 totals 12 residues. As DNA, the CDR3 is TGTGCCTGGAGTACGGGGAACTATGGCTACACCTTC. It specifies CAWSTGNYGYTF.

The chain links TRBV7-3 to TRBJ2-3; 15 bases are shared with TRBD2. The CDR3 contains 17 residues. Trimming at V came to 2 bases and at J to 2 bases, leaving 2 bases not matched to a gene. Germline V gene data show CDR1 as SGHTA and CDR2 as FQGTGA. Written as DNA, the CDR3 is TGTGCCAGCAGCTTAGGGACTAGCGGGGGGTCCACAGATACGCAGTATTTT. Amino acid sequence: CASSLGTSGGSTDTQYF.

The chain is built from TRBV28 and TRBJ2-6; D unresolved. This CDR3 has 15 residues. V was trimmed by 5 bases and J by 0 bases, leaving 8 bases between them. Germline CDR1 reads MDHEN; CDR2 reads SYDVKM. CDR3 DNA sequence: TGTGCCAGCAGTGGCGAAATCTCTGGGGCCAACGTCCTGACTTTC. As protein: CASSGEISGANVLTF. The whole variable domain, filled in from reference TRBV28 and TRBJ2-6, reads DVKVTQSSRYLVKRTGEKVFLECVQDMDHENMFWYRQDPGLGLRLIYFSYDVKMKEKGDIPEGYSVSREKKERFSLILESASTNQTSMYLCASSGEISGANVLTFGAGSRLTVL.